Presented here are 21 T cell receptor beta chains from one specimen sequenced in a study of blood T cell repertoires in COVID-19. Some clones are missing from TCRdb's copy, which holds only in-frame ones; the method was immunoSEQ multiplex PCR. Of around 63,000 clones listed, roughly nine tenths are singletons. The sample consisted of peripheral blood. Receptors originate from a woman aged 55-70 years with COVID-19, enrolled during active disease.

The chain is built from TRBV9 and TRBJ2-7; 7 nucleotides line up with TRBD2. The CDR3 runs 15 residues. V dropped 3 bases and J dropped 3; count of bases not matched to a gene: 9. The V gene's germline CDR1 is SGDLS and CDR2 YYNGEE. The CDR3 DNA is TGTGCCAGCAGCGCCGAGGGACTACCTTACTACGAGCAGTACTTC. This codes for CASSAEGLPYYEQYF.

The V and J genes are TRBV6-5 and TRBJ2-7; 7 nucleotides align to TRBD1. This CDR3 contains 15 residues. The germline CDR1 and CDR2 sequences are MNHEY and SVGAGI. V shed 1 base, J shed 0 bases, and the junction held 3 bases outside the gene matches. CDR3 protein: CASSYFRDSSYEQYF. As DNA, the CDR3 is TGTGCCAGCAGTTACTTCCGGGACAGCTCCTACGAGCAGTACTTC.

Here the CDR3 DNA reads TGTGCCAGCACCTATAATGAAAAACTGTTTTTT. Translated: CASTYNEKLFF. The chain couples TRBV6-6 to TRBJ1-4; D unclear. The CDR3 has 11 residues. Trimming left V 7 bases short and J 4 bases short, with 4 bases between. From germline, CDR1 is MNHNY and CDR2 SVGAGI (reference sequence).

A single count supports this clone. The rearrangement uses TRBV12-1 and TRBJ2-5; whether TRBD1, the table's D call, matches the DNA was not checked. TRBV12-1 is a recognized pseudogene. The CDR3 covers 15 residues. The CDR3 reads CASSQLATGGETQYF. Here the CDR3 DNA reads TGTGCCAGCAGCCAGCTAGCGACAGGGGGGGAGACCCAGTACTTC.

This chain uses TRBV10-3 with TRBJ2-3, with D unclear. Germline V CDR1 and CDR2: ENHRY, SYGVKD. Trimming stripped 7 bases from V and 0 bases from J, with 8 bases between. This CDR3 comprises 13 residues. CDR3: CAINADSTDTQYF. CDR3 in DNA: TGTGCCATCAACGCAGATAGCACAGATACGCAGTATTTT.

Only one count was recorded for this clone. The rearrangement uses TRBV5-1 and TRBJ2-5, with D perhaps TRBD1 (6 bases). From germline, CDR1 is SGHRS and CDR2 YFSETQ. The CDR3 is 15 amino acids. Trimming shortened V by 4 bases and J by 7 bases, and 20 bases separated the two germline ends. In DNA, the CDR3 is TGCGCCAGCAGCATACGGGACACCCCCTGGGGGACCCAGTACTTC. This translates into CASSIRDTPWGTQYF.

The genes are TRBV30 and TRBJ2-7; 10 bases match TRBD2. This CDR3 has 14 residues. The ends lost 2 bases at V and 6 bases at J; junction bases unmatched: 7. Germline-derived CDR1 and CDR2 are GTSNPN and SVGIG (reference sequence). The chain's CDR3 is CAWSTSGISSEQYF. CDR3 DNA sequence: TGTGCCTGGAGTACTAGCGGGATTTCATCCGAGCAGTACTTC.

The chain uses TRBV7-2 and TRBJ2-7; TRBD2 matches 8 bases. The CDR3 length is 14 residues. Looked up from germline, CDR1 is SGHTA and CDR2 is FQGNSA. With 3 bases clipped from V and 1 base from J, the junction kept 2 bases outside the gene matches. CDR3 sequence (DNA): TGTGCCAGCAGCTTTAGCGGGAAATCCTACGAGCAGTACTTC. This encodes CASSFSGKSYEQYF.

This clone has just a few counts. This chain uses TRBV19 with TRBJ1-5; D possibly corresponds to TRBD1 (6 bases). Germline V gene data show CDR1 as LNHDA and CDR2 as SQIVND (reference sequence). The CDR3 is made up of 16 amino acids. Deletions cut 4 bases from V and 4 bases from J, with 17 bases between. The CDR3 loop reads CASSTPTGGTNQPQHF. The CDR3 DNA follows: TGTGCCAGTAGTACTCCCACGGGGGGCACTAATCAGCCCCAGCATTTT.

The V and J genes are TRBV6-1 and TRBJ2-3; 8 bases agree with TRBD2. The CDR3 sequence is 18 residues long. Losses at the gene ends were 2 bases for V and 4 bases for J; bases not matched to a gene: 14. CDR1 is MNHNS and CDR2 is SASEGT in the germline V gene. CDR3 in amino acids: CASSERKAGVGYADTQYF. In DNA, the CDR3 is TGTGCCAGCAGTGAAAGGAAAGCGGGAGTAGGTTACGCAGATACGCAGTATTTT.

The chain carries TRBV27 and TRBJ2-3; the D is unclear. Per the germline V gene, CDR1 is MNHEY and CDR2 is SMNVEV (reference sequence). The V end was cut by 10 bases, the J end by 3 bases, with 23 bases between. This CDR3 has 16 amino acids. The CDR3 DNA follows: TGTGCCACCTCGCCGTACGTGACTCGTGGGACAGATACGCAGTATTTT. Translated: CATSPYVTRGTDTQYF.

The chain joins TRBV5-6 to TRBJ2-3; TRBD2 aligns across 7 bases. CDR1 is SGHDT and CDR2 is YYEEEE in the germline V gene. V was clipped by 3 bases and J by 4 bases; unmatched bases: 5. The CDR3 covers 14 residues. In DNA, the CDR3 is TGTGCCAGCAGCTCGGAGCGGGACGCAGATACGCAGTATTTT. Protein sequence: CASSSERDADTQYF. The whole variable domain, remainder taken from reference TRBV5-6 and TRBJ2-3, is DAGVTQSPTHLIKTRGQQVTLRCSPKSGHDTVSWYQQALGQGPQFIFQYYEEEERQRGNFPDRFSGHQFPNYSSELNVNALLLGDSALYLCASSSERDADTQYFGPGTRLTVL.

This clone has only one observation. This chain joins TRBV5-4 and TRBJ2-7; D perhaps matches TRBD2 (5 bases). Trimming took off 0 bases at V and 1 base at J, with 14 bases between the two ends. Germline V gene sequence: CDR1 SGHNT, CDR2 YYREEE (reference sequence). CDR3 length equals 16 residues. The CDR3 sequence is CASSLGRGGGSYEQYF. Written as DNA, the CDR3 is TGTGCCAGCAGCTTGGGTCGGGGTGGTGGTTCCTACGAGCAGTACTTC.

The rearrangement uses TRBV30 and TRBJ1-3; D uncertain. CDR1 and CDR2 from the germline V gene are GTSNPN and SVGIG (reference sequence). V lost 0 bases and J lost 1, with 7 bases in between. The CDR3 runs 14 residues. CDR3 loop: CAWSVRGSGNTIYF. The CDR3, as DNA: TGTGCCTGGAGTGTACGAGGGTCTGGAAACACCATATATTTT.

This clone occurred once. The V and J genes are TRBV6-6 and TRBJ2-2, with TRBD2 matching 8 bases. This CDR3 comprises 15 residues. The V gene end was trimmed by 0 bases and the J gene end by 7 bases; junction bases not matched to a gene: 4. Per germline, CDR1 MNHNY and CDR2 SVGAGI (reference sequence). CDR3 DNA sequence: TGTGCCAGCAGTTACTCCCGGGGGGGCGGCGGGGAGCTGTTTTTT. Translating it yields CASSYSRGGGGELFF.

The genes are TRBV5-1 and TRBJ2-3, with D possibly being TRBD1 (7 bases). Trimming removed 0 bases from V and 0 bases from J, with 14 bases in between. Germline V gives CDR1 SGHRS, CDR2 YFSETQ. This CDR3 comprises 17 residues. CDR3 bases: TGCGCCAGCAGCTTGGCCCCAGCAGGGGGGAGCACAGATACGCAGTATTTT. This translates into CASSLAPAGGSTDTQYF.

This clone was counted a few times. The chain couples TRBV3-1 (or the pseudogene TRBV3-2) to TRBJ2-7; 7 nucleotides match TRBD2. Trimming removed 0 bases from V and 3 bases from J; junction bases left unmatched: 5. This CDR3 is 15 amino acids long. Germline CDR1 is LGHDT and CDR2 is YNNKEL (reference sequence). Here the CDR3 reads CASSQDTSAYYEQYF. In DNA, the CDR3 is TGTGCCAGCAGCCAAGATACTAGCGCCTACTACGAGCAGTACTTC.

The CDR3 loop reads CSVEVPPGQAQYF. The DNA for the CDR3 is TGCAGCGTTGAAGTTCCGCCGGGACAGGCCCAGTACTTC. The chain recombines TRBV29-1 with TRBJ2-7; 8 nucleotides align to TRBD1. CDR1 is SQVTM, CDR2 ANQGSEA, per germline. J gave up 10 bases and V 1 base, and 9 bases lay outside the gene matches. CDR3 size: 13 residues.

J is TRBJ1-2 and V is TRBV4-3; D is perhaps TRBD1 (6 bases). Per germline, CDR1 LGHNA and CDR2 YSLEER. Trimming removed 0 bases from V and 4 bases from J, with 12 bases in between. CDR3 length: 15 residues. The DNA of the CDR3 is TGCGCCAGCAGCCAAGATGCCCGGGGGGCCTATGGCTACACCTTC. It is translated as CASSQDARGAYGYTF.

The chain carries TRBV29-1 and TRBJ1-5, with TRBD1 as a possible D gene (6 bases). Deletions cut 4 bases from V and 4 bases from J, with 11 bases between. Looked up from germline, CDR1 is SQVTM and CDR2 is ANQGSEA. This CDR3 has 13 amino acids. The CDR3 is CSVAEGGNQPQHF. As DNA, the CDR3 is TGCAGCGTTGCTGAGGGGGGGAATCAGCCCCAGCATTTT.

V is TRBV6-5 and J is TRBJ1-5, with 7 bases identical to TRBD1. CDR3 length: 13 amino acids. The germline CDR1 and CDR2 sequences are MNHEY and SVGAGI. J gave up 3 bases and V 6 bases, and 2 bases lay outside the gene matches. The CDR3 sequence is CASRQGINQPQHF. The CDR3 DNA is TGTGCCAGCAGACAGGGGATCAATCAGCCCCAGCATTTT.